This T cell receptor beta chain originates from a study of T cell responses to AZD1222 COVID-19 vaccine. The assay was immunoSEQ multiplex PCR, and TCRdb's table has in-frame clones only and misses some. This table has about 86,000 clones, approximately 86% appearing once. V lost 0 bases, J lost 1 base, and 6 bases lay in between. CDR3 size: 15 residues. Germline V gene data show CDR1 as KGHSH and CDR2 as LQKENI. This clonotype was sampled from an adult in good health. The sequencing used peripheral blood, collected on day 0 of MenACWY control vaccination. The chain combines TRBV18 with TRBJ2-2, with TRBD2 as a possible D gene (6 bases). The CDR3 DNA reads as TGTGCCAGCTCACCACCGGAGGGGAACACCGGGGAGCTGTTTTTT. This codes for CASSPPEGNTGELFF.